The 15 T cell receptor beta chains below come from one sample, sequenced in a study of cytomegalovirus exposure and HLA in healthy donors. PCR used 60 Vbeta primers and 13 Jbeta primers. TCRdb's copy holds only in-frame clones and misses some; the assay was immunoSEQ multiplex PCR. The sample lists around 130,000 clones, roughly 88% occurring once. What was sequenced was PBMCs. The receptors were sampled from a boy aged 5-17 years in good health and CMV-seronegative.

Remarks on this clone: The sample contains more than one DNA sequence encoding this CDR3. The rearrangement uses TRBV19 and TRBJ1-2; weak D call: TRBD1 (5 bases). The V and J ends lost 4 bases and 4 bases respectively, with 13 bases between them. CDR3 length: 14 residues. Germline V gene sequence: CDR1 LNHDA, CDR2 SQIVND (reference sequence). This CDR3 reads CASSKLQGSYGYTF. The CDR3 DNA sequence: TGTGCCAGTAGTAAACTCCAGGGCTCCTATGGCTACACCTTC.

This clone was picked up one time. This chain's CDR3 is CASSLDLGTGGYEQYF. The CDR3 DNA reads as TGTGCCAGCAGCCTAGATCTAGGGACAGGGGGCTACGAGCAGTACTTC. The V and J genes are TRBV7-6 and TRBJ2-7, with 11 bases identical to TRBD1. CDR3 length: 16 amino acids. With V trimmed by 5 bases and J by 3 bases, 9 bases remained unmatched. The V gene's germline CDR1 is SGHVS and CDR2 FNYEAQ.

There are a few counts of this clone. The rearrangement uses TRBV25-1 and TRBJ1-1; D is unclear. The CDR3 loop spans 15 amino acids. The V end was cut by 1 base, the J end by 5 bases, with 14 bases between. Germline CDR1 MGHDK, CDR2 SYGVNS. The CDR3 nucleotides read TGTGCCAGCAGTGAATTTGCGGGCGAGGAGACTGAAGCTTTCTTT. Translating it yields CASSEFAGEETEAFF.

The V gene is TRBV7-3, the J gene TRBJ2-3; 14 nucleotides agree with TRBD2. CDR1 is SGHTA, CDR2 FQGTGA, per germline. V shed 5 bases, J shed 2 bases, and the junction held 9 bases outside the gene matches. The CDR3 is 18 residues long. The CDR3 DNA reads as TGTGCCAGCAGCCCGGGACTAGCGGGAGTTGGTGTCACAGATACGCAGTATTTT. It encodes CASSPGLAGVGVTDTQYF.

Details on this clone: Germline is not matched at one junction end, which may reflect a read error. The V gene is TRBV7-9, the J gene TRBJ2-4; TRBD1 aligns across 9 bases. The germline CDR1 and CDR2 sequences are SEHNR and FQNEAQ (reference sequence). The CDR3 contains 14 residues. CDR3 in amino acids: CASSLPSTGGEQNF. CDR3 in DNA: TGTGCCAGCAGCCTACCTTCGACAGGGGGTGAACAGAACTTC.

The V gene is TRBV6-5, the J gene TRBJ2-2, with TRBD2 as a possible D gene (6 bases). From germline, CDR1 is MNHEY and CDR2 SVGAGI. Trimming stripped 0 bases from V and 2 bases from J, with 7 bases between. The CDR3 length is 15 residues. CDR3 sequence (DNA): TGTGCCAGCAGTTACTCCGGGGGAAACACCGGGGAGCTGTTTTTT. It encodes CASSYSGGNTGELFF.

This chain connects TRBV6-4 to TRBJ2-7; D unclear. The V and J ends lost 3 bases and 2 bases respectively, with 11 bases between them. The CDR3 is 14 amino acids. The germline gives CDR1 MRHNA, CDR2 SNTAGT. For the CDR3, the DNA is TGTGCCAGCAGTGAGGTCGAGCCAACCTACGAGCAGTACTTC. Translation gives CASSEVEPTYEQYF.

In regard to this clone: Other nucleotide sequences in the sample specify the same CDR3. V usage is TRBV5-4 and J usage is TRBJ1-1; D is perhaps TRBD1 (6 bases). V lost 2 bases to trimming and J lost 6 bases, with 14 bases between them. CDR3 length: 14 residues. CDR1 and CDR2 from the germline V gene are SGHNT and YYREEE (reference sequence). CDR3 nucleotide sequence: TGTGCCAGCAGCTTCGGGGGGGCGCCTCCTGAAGCTTTCTTT. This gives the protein CASSFGGAPPEAFF.

CDR3 region: CASSMAIGGYTF. DNA of the CDR3: TGTGCCAGTAGTATGGCCATCGGGGGCTACACCTTC. The chain recombines TRBV19 with TRBJ1-2; D uncertain. There are 12 residues in the CDR3. The ends were cut back, 3 bases at V and 8 bases at J, with 10 bases in the middle. Germline loops: CDR1 LNHDA, CDR2 SQIVND (reference sequence). The full variable domain, rest sourced from reference TRBV19 and TRBJ1-2, is DGGITQSPKYLFRKEGQNVTLSCEQNLNHDAMYWYRQDPGQGLRLIYYSQIVNDFQKGDIAEGYSVSREKKESFPLTVTSAQKNPTAFYLCASSMAIGGYTFGSGTRLTVV.

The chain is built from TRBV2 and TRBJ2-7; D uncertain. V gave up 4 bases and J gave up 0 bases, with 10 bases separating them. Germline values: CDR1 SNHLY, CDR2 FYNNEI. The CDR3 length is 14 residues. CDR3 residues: CASSAHGGSYEQYF. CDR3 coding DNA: TGTGCCAGCAGTGCCCACGGCGGCTCCTACGAGCAGTACTTC. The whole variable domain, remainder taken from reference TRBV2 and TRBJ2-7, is EPEVTQTPSHQVTQMGQEVILRCVPISNHLYFYWYRQILGQKVEFLVSFYNNEISEKSEIFDDQFSVERPDGSNFTLKIRSTKLEDSAMYFCASSAHGGSYEQYFGPGTRLTVT.

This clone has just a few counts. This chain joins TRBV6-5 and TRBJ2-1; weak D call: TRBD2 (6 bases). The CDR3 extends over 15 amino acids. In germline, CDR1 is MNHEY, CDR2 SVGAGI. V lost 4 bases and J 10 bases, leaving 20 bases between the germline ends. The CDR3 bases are TGTGCCAGCAGTTCCAGCTTTCGGGGGTGGGAGGAGCAGTTCTTC. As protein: CASSSSFRGWEEQFF.

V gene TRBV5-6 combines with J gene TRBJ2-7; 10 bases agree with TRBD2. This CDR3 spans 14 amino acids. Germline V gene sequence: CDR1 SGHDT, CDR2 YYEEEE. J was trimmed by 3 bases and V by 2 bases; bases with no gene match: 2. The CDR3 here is CASSLTSGVYEQYF. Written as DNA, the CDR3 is TGTGCCAGCAGCTTAACTAGCGGGGTCTACGAGCAGTACTTC.

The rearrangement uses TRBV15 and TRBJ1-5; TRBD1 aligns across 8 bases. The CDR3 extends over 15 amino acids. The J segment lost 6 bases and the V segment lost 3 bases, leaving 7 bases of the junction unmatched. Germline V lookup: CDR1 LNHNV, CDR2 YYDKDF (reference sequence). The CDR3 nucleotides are TGTGCCACCAGCAGGGGACAGGAAGGAGGTCAGCCCCAGCATTTT. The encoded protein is CATSRGQEGGQPQHF.

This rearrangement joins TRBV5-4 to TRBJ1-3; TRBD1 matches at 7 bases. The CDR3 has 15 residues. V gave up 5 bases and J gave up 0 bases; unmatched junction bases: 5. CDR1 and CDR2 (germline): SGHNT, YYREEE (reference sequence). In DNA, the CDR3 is TGTGCCAGCAGACCCGACAGGGTCTCTGGAAACACCATATATTTT. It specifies CASRPDRVSGNTIYF.

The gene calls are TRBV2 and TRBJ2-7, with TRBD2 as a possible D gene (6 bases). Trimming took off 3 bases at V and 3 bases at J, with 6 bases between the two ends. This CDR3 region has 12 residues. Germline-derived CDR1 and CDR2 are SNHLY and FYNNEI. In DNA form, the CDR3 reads TGTGCCAGCAGTGAGGGACTCTACGAGCAGTACTTC. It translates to CASSEGLYEQYF.